The sequence of this TCR beta chain was determined in a study of CD8 T cells in Susac syndrome. Random hexamers were used to reverse transcribe the RNA input (about 0.45 to 1 ug). TCRdb processed the immunoSEQ multiplex PCR reads anew with MiXCR; each CDR3 protein has one entry. This repertoire shows 150,000 to 200,000 distinct CDR3 sequences, roughly 92% found once; its top ten account for 0.09% to 0.1%. CD8+ and CD4+ T cells from blood underwent TCR beta sequencing. This CDR3 region has 13 residues. V lost 3 bases and J lost 0, with 7 bases in between. From germline, CDR1 is SQVTM and CDR2 ANQGSEA. This receptor was obtained from a human donor with multiple sclerosis. The sample consisted of CD4+ T cells from PBMCs. The J gene is TRBJ2-3, the V gene TRBV29-1; D ambiguous. The CDR3 region is CSVDPFSTDTQYF. Here the CDR3 DNA reads TGCAGCGTTGACCCATTTAGCACAGATACGCAGTATTTT.